This TCR beta chain was obtained from a study of blood T cell repertoires in COVID-19. For the study at large: The cDNA or gDNA used as material had been derived from T cells, B-cell-depleted T cells, or PBMCs.

Clinical histories supplied by participants themselves formed the basis of cohort assignment. This clone was seen a single time. Authors' methods: Estimates of nucleated cell counts were drawn from the amplification of reference gene primers. Assay used: immunoSEQ multiplex PCR; TCRdb lists only in-frame clones, some missing. The V and J calls and clone size were taken over from that table, and D and trimming were inferred from the DNA. The top ten hold more than 7.5% of the sample, which has about 460,000 clones, approximately 91% seen once. This CDR3 has 15 residues. Losses at the gene ends were 2 bases for V and 8 bases for J; bases not matched to a gene: 7.

This sequence originates from a woman aged 55-75 years who had recovered from COVID-19. The J gene is TRBJ1-4, the V gene TRBV23-1; 8 bases agree with TRBD1. TRBV23-1 is placed among ORFs of uncertain function. The sample comprised PBMCs or T cells enriched from blood (not recorded which). The chain's CDR3 is CASSQTGQGWEKLFF. The DNA of the CDR3 is TGCGCCAGCAGTCAAACCGGACAGGGATGGGAAAAACTGTTTTTT.